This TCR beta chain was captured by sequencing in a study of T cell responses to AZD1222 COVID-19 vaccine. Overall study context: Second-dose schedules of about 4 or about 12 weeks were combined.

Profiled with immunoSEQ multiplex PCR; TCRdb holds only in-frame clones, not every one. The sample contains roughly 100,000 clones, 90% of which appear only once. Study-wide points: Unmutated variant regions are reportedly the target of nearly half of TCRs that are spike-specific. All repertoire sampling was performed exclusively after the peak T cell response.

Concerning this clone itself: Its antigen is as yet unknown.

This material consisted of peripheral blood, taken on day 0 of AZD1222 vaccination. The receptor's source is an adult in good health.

CDR3 sequence reads: CASSEGLETYEQYF. CDR3 nucleotides: TGTGCCAGCAGTGAAGGTCTGGAAACCTACGAGCAGTACTTC. The chain is built from TRBV6-1 and TRBJ2-7; D not resolved. Germline values: CDR1 MNHNS, CDR2 SASEGT. The CDR3 sequence is 14 residues long. Trimming removed 1 base from V and 2 bases from J, with 9 bases in between.